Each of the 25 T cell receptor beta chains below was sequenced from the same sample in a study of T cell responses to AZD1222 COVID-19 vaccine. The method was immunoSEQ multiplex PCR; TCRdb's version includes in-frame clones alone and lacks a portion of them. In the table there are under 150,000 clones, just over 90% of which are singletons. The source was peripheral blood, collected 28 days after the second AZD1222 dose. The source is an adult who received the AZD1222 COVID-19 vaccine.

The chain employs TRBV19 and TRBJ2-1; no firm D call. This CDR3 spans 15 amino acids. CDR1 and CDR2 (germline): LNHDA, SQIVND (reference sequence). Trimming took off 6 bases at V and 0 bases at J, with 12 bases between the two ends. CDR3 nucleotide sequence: TGTGCCAGTAGCCCGACACATCACTCCTACAATGAGCAGTTCTTC. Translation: CASSPTHHSYNEQFF. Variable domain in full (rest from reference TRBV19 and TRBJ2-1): DGGITQSPKYLFRKEGQNVTLSCEQNLNHDAMYWYRQDPGQGLRLIYYSQIVNDFQKGDIAEGYSVSREKKESFPLTVTSAQKNPTAFYLCASSPTHHSYNEQFFGPGTRLTVL.

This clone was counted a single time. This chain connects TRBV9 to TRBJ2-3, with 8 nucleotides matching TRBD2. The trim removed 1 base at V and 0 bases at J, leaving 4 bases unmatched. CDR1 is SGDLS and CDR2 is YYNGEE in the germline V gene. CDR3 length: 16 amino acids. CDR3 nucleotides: TGTGCCAGCAGCGTACCTAGCGGGCCAAGCACAGATACGCAGTATTTT. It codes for CASSVPSGPSTDTQYF.

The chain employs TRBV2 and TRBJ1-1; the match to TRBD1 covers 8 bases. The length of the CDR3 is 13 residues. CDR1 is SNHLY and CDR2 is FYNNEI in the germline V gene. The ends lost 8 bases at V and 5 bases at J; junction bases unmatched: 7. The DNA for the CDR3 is TGTGCCAGCGGAGGACAGGGAGTAACTGAAGCTTTCTTT. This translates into CASGGQGVTEAFF.

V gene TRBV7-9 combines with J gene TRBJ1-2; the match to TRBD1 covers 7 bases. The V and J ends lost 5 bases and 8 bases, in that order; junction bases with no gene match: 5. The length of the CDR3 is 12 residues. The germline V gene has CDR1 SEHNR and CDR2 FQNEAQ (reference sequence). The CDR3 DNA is TGTGCCAGCAGCAAAGACAGGGACGGCTACACCTTC. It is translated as CASSKDRDGYTF.

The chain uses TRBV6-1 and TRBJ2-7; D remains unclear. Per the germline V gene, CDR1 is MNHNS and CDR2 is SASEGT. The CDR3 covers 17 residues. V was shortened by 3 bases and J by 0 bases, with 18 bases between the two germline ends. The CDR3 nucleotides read TGTGCCAGCAGTGATCAAAGCGCGCCGCCAAGCTCCTACGAGCAGTACTTC. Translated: CASSDQSAPPSSYEQYF.

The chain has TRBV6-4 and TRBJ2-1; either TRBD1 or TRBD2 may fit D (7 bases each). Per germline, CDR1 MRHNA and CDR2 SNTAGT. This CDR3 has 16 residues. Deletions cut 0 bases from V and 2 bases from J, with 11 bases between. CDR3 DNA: TGTGCCAGCAGTGACTCACAGGGGAGGGCCTACAATGAGCAGTTCTTC. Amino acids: CASSDSQGRAYNEQFF.

The CDR3 bases are TGCAGTGCTAGTCGGGACATGAACACTGAAGCTTTCTTT. Residues: CSASRDMNTEAFF. J is TRBJ1-1 and V is TRBV20-1, with D tentatively TRBD1 (6 bases). With 3 bases removed from V and 0 bases from J, the gap between germline ends came to 8 bases. CDR3 length: 13 residues. Looked up from germline, CDR1 is DFQATT and CDR2 is SNEGSKA (reference sequence).

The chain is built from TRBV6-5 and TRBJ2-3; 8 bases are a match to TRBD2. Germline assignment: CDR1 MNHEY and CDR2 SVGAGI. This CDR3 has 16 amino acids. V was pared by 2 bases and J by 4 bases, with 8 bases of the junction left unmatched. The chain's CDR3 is CASSYRGLGIPDTQYF. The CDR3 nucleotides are TGTGCCAGCAGTTACCGGGGACTAGGGATCCCAGATACGCAGTATTTT.

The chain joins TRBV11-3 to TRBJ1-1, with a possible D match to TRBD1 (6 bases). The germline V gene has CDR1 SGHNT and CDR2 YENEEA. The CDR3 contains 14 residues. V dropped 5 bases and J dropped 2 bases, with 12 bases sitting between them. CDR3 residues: CASSRGGTNTEAFF. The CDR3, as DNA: TGTGCCAGCAGCAGGGGGGGCACCAACACTGAAGCTTTCTTT.

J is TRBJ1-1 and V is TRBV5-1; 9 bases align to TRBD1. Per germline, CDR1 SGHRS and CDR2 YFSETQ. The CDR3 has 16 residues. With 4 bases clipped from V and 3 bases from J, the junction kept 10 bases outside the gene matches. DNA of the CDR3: TGCGCCAGCAGCATACTGGGACAGGGATTGGACACTGAAGCTTTCTTT. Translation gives CASSILGQGLDTEAFF.

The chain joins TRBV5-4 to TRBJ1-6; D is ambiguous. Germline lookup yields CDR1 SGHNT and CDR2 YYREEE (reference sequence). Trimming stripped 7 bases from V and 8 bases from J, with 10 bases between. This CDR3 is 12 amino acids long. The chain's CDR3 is CASSGVDSPLHF. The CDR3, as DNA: TGTGCCAGCTCTGGGGTGGATTCACCCCTCCACTTT. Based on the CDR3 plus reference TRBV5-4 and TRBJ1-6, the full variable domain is ETGVTQSPTHLIKTRGQQVTLRCSSQSGHNTVSWYQQALGQGPQFIFQYYREEENGRGNFPPRFSGLQFPNYSSELNVNALELDDSALYLCASSGVDSPLHFGNGTRLTVT.

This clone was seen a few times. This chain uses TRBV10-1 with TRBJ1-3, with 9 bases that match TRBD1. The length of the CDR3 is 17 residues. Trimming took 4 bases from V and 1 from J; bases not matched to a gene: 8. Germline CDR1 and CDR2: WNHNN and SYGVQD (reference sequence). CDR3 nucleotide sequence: TGCGCCAGCAGTGCAGTCGGGACAGGGAGTTCTGGAAACACCATATATTTT. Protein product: CASSAVGTGSSGNTIYF.

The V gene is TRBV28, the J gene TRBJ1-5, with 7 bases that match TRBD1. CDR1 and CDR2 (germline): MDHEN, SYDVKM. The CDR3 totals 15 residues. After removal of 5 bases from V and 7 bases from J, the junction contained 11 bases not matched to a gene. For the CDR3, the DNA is TGTGCCAGCAGTCGACCAGGGGGACCGGGACAGCCCCAGCATTTT. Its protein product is CASSRPGGPGQPQHF.

CDR3 amino acids: CASSSYYGDENEQFF. The CDR3 region has the DNA TGTGCCAGCAGCTCCTACTACGGGGACGAGAATGAGCAGTTCTTC. The chain uses TRBV11-3 and TRBJ2-1; D could derive from TRBD1 or TRBD2 (5 bases each). The length of the CDR3 is 15 residues. Trimming stripped 4 bases from V and 7 bases from J, with 17 bases between. Germline CDR1 is SGHNT and CDR2 is YENEEA.

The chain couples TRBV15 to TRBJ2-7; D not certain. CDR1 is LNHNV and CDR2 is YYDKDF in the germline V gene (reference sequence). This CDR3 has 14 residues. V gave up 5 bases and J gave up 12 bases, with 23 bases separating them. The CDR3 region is CATSPSQAMTQRYF. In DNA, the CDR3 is TGTGCCACCAGCCCTTCCCAGGCCATGACCCAGCGGTACTTC.

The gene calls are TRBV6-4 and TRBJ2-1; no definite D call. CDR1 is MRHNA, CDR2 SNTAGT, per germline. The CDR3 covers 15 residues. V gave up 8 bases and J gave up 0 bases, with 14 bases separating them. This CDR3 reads CASSPSSHSYNEQFF. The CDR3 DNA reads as TGTGCCAGCTCCCCCTCGTCTCACTCCTACAATGAGCAGTTCTTC.

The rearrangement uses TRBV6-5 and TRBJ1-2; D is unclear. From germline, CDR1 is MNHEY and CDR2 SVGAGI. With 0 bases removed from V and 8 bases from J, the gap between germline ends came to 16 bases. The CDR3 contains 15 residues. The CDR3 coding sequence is TGTGCCAGCAGTTACTCCACGGCTTCAACGGGAGGCTACACCTTC. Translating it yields CASSYSTASTGGYTF.

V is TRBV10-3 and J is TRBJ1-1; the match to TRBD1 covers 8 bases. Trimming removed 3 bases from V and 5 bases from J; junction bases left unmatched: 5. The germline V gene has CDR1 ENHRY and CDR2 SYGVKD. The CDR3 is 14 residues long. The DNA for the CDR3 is TGTGCCATCAGTGAAAGACAGGGGTGGACTGAAGCTTTCTTT. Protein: CAISERQGWTEAFF.

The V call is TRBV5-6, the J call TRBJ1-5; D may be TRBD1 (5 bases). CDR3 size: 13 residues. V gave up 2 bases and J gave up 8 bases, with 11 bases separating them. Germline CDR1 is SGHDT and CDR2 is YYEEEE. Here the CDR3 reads CASSFGRGEPQHF. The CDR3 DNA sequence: TGTGCCAGCAGCTTCGGACGGGGGGAGCCCCAGCATTTT. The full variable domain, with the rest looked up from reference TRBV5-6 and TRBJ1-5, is DAGVTQSPTHLIKTRGQQVTLRCSPKSGHDTVSWYQQALGQGPQFIFQYYEEEERQRGNFPDRFSGHQFPNYSSELNVNALLLGDSALYLCASSFGRGEPQHFGDGTRLSIL.

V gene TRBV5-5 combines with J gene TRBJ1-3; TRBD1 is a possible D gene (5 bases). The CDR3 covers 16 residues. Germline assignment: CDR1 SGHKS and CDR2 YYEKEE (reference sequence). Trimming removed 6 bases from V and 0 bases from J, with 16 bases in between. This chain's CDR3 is CASNGRGSSSGNTIYF. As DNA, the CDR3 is TGTGCCAGCAATGGAAGGGGCTCCAGCTCTGGAAACACCATATATTTT.

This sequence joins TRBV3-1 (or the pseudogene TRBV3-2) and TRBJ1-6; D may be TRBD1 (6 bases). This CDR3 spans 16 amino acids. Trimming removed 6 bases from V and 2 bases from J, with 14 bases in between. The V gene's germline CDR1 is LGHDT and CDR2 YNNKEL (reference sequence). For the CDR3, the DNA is TGTGCCAGCAGGGCAAGCCAGGGGCCCTATAATTCACCCCTCCACTTT. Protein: CASRASQGPYNSPLHF.

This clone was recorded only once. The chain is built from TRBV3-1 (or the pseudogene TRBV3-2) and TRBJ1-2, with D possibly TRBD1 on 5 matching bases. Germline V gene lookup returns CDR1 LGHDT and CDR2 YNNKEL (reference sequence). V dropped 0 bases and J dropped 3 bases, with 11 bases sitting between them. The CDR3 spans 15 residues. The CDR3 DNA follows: TGTGCCAGCAGCCAAGATCCAAACAGGTACTATGGCTACACCTTC. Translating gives CASSQDPNRYYGYTF.

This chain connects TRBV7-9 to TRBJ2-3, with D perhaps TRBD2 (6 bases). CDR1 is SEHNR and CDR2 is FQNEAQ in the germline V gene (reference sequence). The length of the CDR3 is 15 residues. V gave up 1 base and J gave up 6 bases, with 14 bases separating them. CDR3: CASSLEGLASDTQYF. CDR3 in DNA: TGTGCCAGCAGCTTAGAAGGGCTAGCGTCGGATACGCAGTATTTT.

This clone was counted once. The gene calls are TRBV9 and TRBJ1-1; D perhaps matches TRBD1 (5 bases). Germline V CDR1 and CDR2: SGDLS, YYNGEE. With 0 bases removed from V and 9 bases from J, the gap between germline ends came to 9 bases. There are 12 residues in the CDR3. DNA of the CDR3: TGTGCCAGCAGCGTAGTCGGGGGAAAAGCTTTCTTT. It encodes CASSVVGGKAFF.

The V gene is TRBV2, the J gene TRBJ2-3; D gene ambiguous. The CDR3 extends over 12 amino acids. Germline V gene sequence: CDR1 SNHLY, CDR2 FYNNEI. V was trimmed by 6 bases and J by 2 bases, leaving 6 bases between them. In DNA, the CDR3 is TGTGCCAGCAGGGCCAACACAGATACGCAGTATTTT. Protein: CASRANTDTQYF. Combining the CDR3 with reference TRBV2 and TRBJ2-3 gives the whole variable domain EPEVTQTPSHQVTQMGQEVILRCVPISNHLYFYWYRQILGQKVEFLVSFYNNEISEKSEIFDDQFSVERPDGSNFTLKIRSTKLEDSAMYFCASRANTDTQYFGPGTRLTVL.